One sample yielded the 8 T cell receptor beta chains listed below, sequenced in a study of T cell responses to AZD1222 COVID-19 vaccine. Assay: immunoSEQ multiplex PCR; the TCRdb copy retains only in-frame clones and omits some. This sample yields 110,000 or so clones, of which 91% are seen a single time; around 7% belongs to the top ten. Sample: peripheral blood, taken on day 0 of AZD1222 vaccination. Receptor source: an adult in good health.

This chain connects TRBV2 to TRBJ1-4, with D unclear. This CDR3 spans 16 amino acids. V was cut by 5 bases and J by 0 bases, with 13 bases left in between. Germline V CDR1 and CDR2: SNHLY, FYNNEI. The chain's CDR3 is CASSLRTVPTNEKLFF. For the CDR3, the DNA is TGTGCCAGCAGTCTAAGGACGGTACCAACTAATGAAAAACTGTTTTTT.

This sequence joins TRBV4-2 and TRBJ1-1; unclear D gene. Germline V CDR1 and CDR2: LGHNA, YNFKEQ. The CDR3 has 16 residues. The V end was cut by 3 bases, the J end by 0 bases, with 14 bases between. CDR3 sequence: CASSHRPGFMNTEAFF. The DNA of the CDR3 is TGTGCCAGCAGCCACCGGCCGGGTTTCATGAACACTGAAGCTTTCTTT.

The rearrangement uses TRBV7-6 and TRBJ1-1; D unclear. Deletions cut 5 bases from V and 1 base from J, with 8 bases between. Germline lookup yields CDR1 SGHVS and CDR2 FNYEAQ. The length of the CDR3 is 13 residues. CDR3 amino acids: CASSLQQNTEAFF. CDR3 nucleotide sequence: TGTGCCAGCAGCCTACAACAGAACACTGAAGCTTTCTTT.

The V and J genes are TRBV6-2 or TRBV6-3 and TRBJ2-1; TRBD2 agrees at 8 bases. V gave up 3 bases and J gave up 5 bases; unmatched junction bases: 6. There are 15 residues in the CDR3. Germline V gene sequence: CDR1 MNHEY, CDR2 SVGEGT. In DNA, the CDR3 is TGTGCCAGCAGTTATCCGGGGGGGGCACACAATGAGCAGTTCTTC. Translating it yields CASSYPGGAHNEQFF.

The chain has TRBV12-5 and TRBJ1-1, with TRBD1 matching 7 bases. V was clipped by 6 bases and J by 8 bases; unmatched bases: 15. The CDR3 has 15 amino acids. The V gene's germline CDR1 is LGHNT and CDR2 FRNRAP. CDR3 nucleotide sequence: TGTGCTAGTGGGTTGCCCACAGGGGCCACCCGAGAAGCTTTCTTT. Its protein product is CASGLPTGATREAFF.

The V gene is TRBV7-2, the J gene TRBJ1-5, with 8 bases aligning to TRBD1. Germline loops: CDR1 SGHTA, CDR2 FQGNSA. CDR3 length: 14 residues. V lost 0 bases to trimming and J lost 7 bases; unmatched junction nucleotides: 2. Here the CDR3 DNA reads TGTGCCAGCAGCTTAGCGACAGGGGAACAGCCCCAGCATTTT. Its translation is CASSLATGEQPQHF.

The V and J genes are TRBV11-2 and TRBJ1-1, with 8 positions matching TRBD1. CDR3 size: 14 residues. J lost 5 bases, V lost 5 bases, and 7 bases had no gene match. Germline-derived CDR1 and CDR2 are SGHAT and FQNNGV. CDR3 residues: CASSTSDRVTEAFF. DNA of the CDR3: TGTGCCAGCAGCACTTCGGACAGGGTAACTGAAGCTTTCTTT.

The chain links TRBV21-1 to TRBJ1-4. TRBV21-1 is reported as a pseudogene. The CDR3 sequence is 16 residues long. The CDR3 here is CASSKDGGDANEKLFF. Written as DNA, the CDR3 is TGTGCCAGCAGCAAAGACGGGGGAGATGCTAATGAAAAACTGTTTTTT.